This T cell receptor (beta chain) was identified during a study of blood T cell repertoires in COVID-19. Study-level background: COVID-19 samples collected from the United States, Italy and Spain covered acute and convalescent phases.

Assay used: immunoSEQ multiplex PCR; TCRdb lists only in-frame clones, some missing. This table has roughly 200,000 clones, 88% appearing once. CDR3 length: 12 amino acids. The germline V gene has CDR1 MNHEY and CDR2 SVGAGI. Trimming stripped 5 bases from V and 4 bases from J, with 6 bases between. This sequence was found in a woman between 25 and 40 years old who had recovered from COVID-19. The chain uses TRBV6-5 and TRBJ1-5; TRBD1 is a possible D gene (5 bases). The sequenced sample was PBMCs or T cells enriched from blood (not recorded which). The CDR3 is CASSPGNQPQHF. The DNA for the CDR3 is TGTGCCAGCAGTCCAGGGAATCAGCCCCAGCATTTT.